These T cell receptor beta chains were read from a single sample in a study of OX40 agonist ivuxolimab in advanced cancers. This table comes from immunoSEQ multiplex PCR, and its TCRdb copy is limited to in-frame clones, with some not included. Of approximately 15,000 clones in the sample, over 55% were seen once. Specimen: CD4+ or CD8+ T cells sorted from blood, collected in a trial of the OX40 agonist ivuxolimab. These receptors were collected from an adult with an advanced solid tumor such as melanoma, head and neck, liver or kidney cancer. CDR3s include the opening cysteine and the closing phenylalanine or tryptophan. Fields, in order: D gene, J gene, V gene, clone size, CDR3 DNA, CDR3 protein. A D gene is named only where the DNA matches it firmly. Not every row has a clone size; where given, it reads once, few, many or a size class.

D: NA
J: TRBJ1-1
V: TRBV5-3
size: NA
DNA: TGTGCCAGCAGCCCCGTAGGAAACACTGAAGCTTTCTTT
CDR3: CASSPVGNTEAFF

D: NA
J: TRBJ1-5
V: TRBV10-2
size: NA
DNA: TGCGCCAGCAGTGAGGGGAGCAATCAGCCCCAGCATTTT
CDR3: CASSEGSNQPQHF

D: NA
J: TRBJ2-5
V: TRBV7-9
size: once
DNA: TGTGCCAGCAGCTTAGGGCTGGAGCAGTACTTC
CDR3: CASSLGLEQYF

D: NA
J: TRBJ2-1
V: TRBV29-1
size: NA
DNA: TGCAGCGTTCGGGGTAATGAGCAGTTCTTC
CDR3: CSVRGNEQFF

D: NA
J: TRBJ2-1
V: TRBV29-1
size: once
DNA: TGCAGCGCCCCCACTCCCCGGAGTGAGCAGTTCTTC
CDR3: CSAPTPRSEQFF

D: NA
J: TRBJ2-7
V: TRBV5-4
size: NA
DNA: TGTGCCAGCAGCCCCGGTCCTCGCGGAGCCTACGAGCAGTACTTC
CDR3: CASSPGPRGAYEQYF

D: NA
J: TRBJ2-2
V: TRBV11-3
size: NA
DNA: TGTGCCAGCAGCTCCCGCGAGGCAGGAACCGGGGAGCTGTTTTTT
CDR3: CASSSREAGTGELFF

D: TRBD2
J: TRBJ2-2
V: TRBV15
size: few
DNA: TGTGCCACCAGCGGACTAGCGGGGAACACCGGGGAGCTGTTTTTT
CDR3: CATSGLAGNTGELFF

D: NA
J: TRBJ2-1
V: TRBV2
size: NA
DNA: TGTGCCAGCAGTGAGGACGCGTACAATGAGCAGTTCTTC
CDR3: CASSEDAYNEQFF

D: TRBD2
J: TRBJ2-7
V: TRBV10-2
size: NA
DNA: TGCGCCAGCAGTGAGTTGACTAGCGGGTTTGGGTACGAGCAGTACTTC
CDR3: CASSELTSGFGYEQYF

D: TRBD2
J: TRBJ2-3
V: TRBV7-7
size: NA
DNA: TGTGCCAGCAGCCGTAAAGGCAGCGGGGGGGCCTGGGGCACAGATACGCAGTATTTT
CDR3: CASSRKGSGGAWGTDTQYF

D: NA
J: TRBJ2-2
V: TRBV2
size: NA
DNA: TGTGCCAGCAGTGAGGACACCGGGGAGCTGTTTTTT
CDR3: CASSEDTGELFF

D: TRBD1
J: TRBJ2-7
V: TRBV4-2
size: NA
DNA: TGTGCCAGCAGCTTATGGGACAGGGGCTACGAGCAGTACTTC
CDR3: CASSLWDRGYEQYF

D: NA
J: TRBJ1-1
V: TRBV4-1
size: medium-sized
DNA: TGCGCCAGCAGGACCACCTTGAACACTGAAGCTTTCTTT
CDR3: CASRTTLNTEAFF

D: NA
J: TRBJ1-2
V: TRBV29-1
size: NA
DNA: TGCAGCGTTGAAGTAGGGTTCGACTATGGCTACACCTTC
CDR3: CSVEVGFDYGYTF

D: TRBD1
J: TRBJ2-1
V: TRBV5-1
size: NA
DNA: TGCGCCAGCAGCCCGGGACAGGGCGCCAATGAGCAGTTCTTC
CDR3: CASSPGQGANEQFF

D: TRBD2
J: TRBJ2-7
V: TRBV2
size: once
DNA: TGTGCCAGAAGCTCTAGCGGGGGGAGCTCCTACGAGCAGTACTTC
CDR3: CARSSSGGSSYEQYF

D: NA
J: TRBJ2-7
V: TRBV10-3
size: NA
DNA: TGTGCCATCAGTGAGTCCCCTTACGAGCAGTACTTC
CDR3: CAISESPYEQYF

D: NA
J: TRBJ2-7
V: TRBV4-3
size: once
DNA: TGCGCCAGCAGCCTAACCCAGGGGGGGTACGAGCAGTACTTC
CDR3: CASSLTQGGYEQYF

D: TRBD2
J: TRBJ2-1
V: TRBV2
size: NA
DNA: TGTGCCAGCAGTGAACTAGCGGGGGGTACCTACAATGAGCAGTTCTTC
CDR3: CASSELAGGTYNEQFF

D: TRBD2
J: TRBJ2-2
V: TRBV5-4
size: few
DNA: TGTGCCAGCAGCTTGACGGGGGGTGGCACCGGGGAGCTGTTTTTT
CDR3: CASSLTGGGTGELFF

D: NA
J: TRBJ2-7
V: TRBV10-2
size: NA
DNA: TGCGCCAGCAGTGAGTATGCGGGGTACGACGAGCAGTACTTC
CDR3: CASSEYAGYDEQYF

D: TRBD1
J: TRBJ2-3
V: TRBV19
size: NA
DNA: TGTGCCAGTAGTATGACCGGGACAGGGATTACAGATACGCAGTATTTT
CDR3: CASSMTGTGITDTQYF

D: TRBD1
J: TRBJ2-1
V: TRBV29-1
size: once
DNA: TGCAGCGTTGAATCCCTGGACAGGGTGAAGGACAATGAGCAGTTCTTC
CDR3: CSVESLDRVKDNEQFF

D: TRBD2
J: TRBJ2-2
V: TRBV5-4
size: NA
DNA: TGTGCCAGCAGCTTGGATGGTAGCGGGGTATGGGAGCTGTTTTTT
CDR3: CASSLDGSGVWELFF

D: NA
J: TRBJ1-5
V: TRBV27
size: NA
DNA: TGTGCCAGCAGTGACGGATTATTCAATCAGCCCCAGCATTTT
CDR3: CASSDGLFNQPQHF

D: TRBD1
J: TRBJ1-4
V: TRBV6-5
size: NA
DNA: TGTGCCAGCAGTGACAGGGGACTGTTTTTT
CDR3: CASSDRGLFF

D: TRBD2
J: TRBJ2-1
V: TRBV9
size: NA
DNA: TGTGCCAGCAGCGTAGAAGGCGGGGGGTCCTACAATGAGCAGTTCTTC
CDR3: CASSVEGGGSYNEQFF

D: NA
J: TRBJ1-6
V: TRBV6-5
size: NA
DNA: TGTGCCAGCAGTTCAGGGAGGTATTCACCCCTCCACTTT
CDR3: CASSSGRYSPLHF

D: TRBD1
J: TRBJ2-7
V: TRBV7-9
size: NA
DNA: TGTGCCAGCAGCCACCGGGCAGGACAGGGGACCTACGAGCAGTACTTC
CDR3: CASSHRAGQGTYEQYF

D: NA
J: TRBJ1-6
V: TRBV28
size: NA
DNA: TGTGCCAGCCAGAGGACAGATAATTCACCCCTCCACTTT
CDR3: CASQRTDNSPLHF

D: NA
J: TRBJ2-2
V: TRBV5-4
size: NA
DNA: TGTGCCAGCAGCGCGGACACCGCGGGAGGGGAGCTGTTTTTT
CDR3: CASSADTAGGELFF

D: NA
J: TRBJ2-2
V: TRBV27
size: NA
DNA: TGTGCCAGCAGTTTATCGGGGGCGGGGTACGGGGAGCTGTTTTTT
CDR3: CASSLSGAGYGELFF

D: NA
J: TRBJ1-6
V: TRBV30
size: few
DNA: TGTGCCTGGAGTCCGGTAGGGGGGCCACAGGATTCACCCCTCCACTTT
CDR3: CAWSPVGGPQDSPLHF

D: NA
J: TRBJ2-5
V: TRBV4-1
size: NA
DNA: TGCGCCAGCAGCCAAGTGGTATTAGAGACCCAGTACTTC
CDR3: CASSQVVLETQYF

D: TRBD1
J: TRBJ2-2
V: TRBV5-3
size: NA
DNA: TGTGCCAGAAGCGTCTCCGGGACAGGGCGTTCCGGGGAGCTGTTTTTT
CDR3: CARSVSGTGRSGELFF

D: NA
J: TRBJ1-1
V: TRBV4-2
size: once
DNA: TGTGCCAGCAGCCAAGTAGCGACAGTGAACACTGAAGCTTTCTTT
CDR3: CASSQVATVNTEAFF

D: NA
J: TRBJ2-1
V: TRBV7-9
size: NA
DNA: TGTGCCAGCAGCTTTGGCCAGGGGTTCAATGAGCAGTTCTTC
CDR3: CASSFGQGFNEQFF